Below, 10 T cell receptor beta chains from the same sample are listed, as sequenced in a study of T-cell reconstitution after alpha-beta-depleted transplantation in children. Preparation of the TCRbeta library used unique molecular identifiers. TCRdb re-analysed the PCR reads in MiXCR, keeping a single row per CDR3 protein. The sample consists of about 400,000 distinct CDR3 sequences, about an eighth of them appearing once. The input for sequencing was PBMCs, taken from the stem cell graft. These TCRs come from a human donor who donated a stem cell graft to a child with Fanconi anemia.

V is TRBV9 and J is TRBJ1-2, with a weak D call TRBD1 (6 bases). The germline gives CDR1 SGDLS, CDR2 YYNGEE. The V and J ends lost 0 bases and 4 bases respectively, with 13 bases between them. This CDR3 contains 15 residues. CDR3 residues: CASSVVGGSVYGYTF. CDR3 sequence (DNA): TGTGCCAGCAGCGTAGTGGGGGGCTCGGTCTATGGCTACACCTTC.

This clonotype was seen more than once but under ten times. The gene calls are TRBV19 and TRBJ2-6, with D possibly matching TRBD1 (6 bases). The CDR3 sequence is 18 residues long. V was clipped by 5 bases and J by 0 bases, with 17 bases between them. Germline V gene lookup returns CDR1 LNHDA and CDR2 SQIVND (reference sequence). CDR3 DNA: TGTGCCAGTAGTTCCCAGACAGGCTCCCTCTCTGGGGCCAACGTCCTGACTTTC. Encoded protein: CASSSQTGSLSGANVLTF.

In its sample, this clonotype was seen a few times. The rearrangement joins TRBV12-3 or TRBV12-4 to TRBJ1-4; D remains unclear. This CDR3 contains 14 residues. Trimming left V 6 bases short and J 4 bases short, with 12 bases between. The chain's CDR3 is CASSLYGLNEKLFF. The CDR3 DNA reads TGTGCCAGCAGCCTTTACGGGCTTAATGAAAAACTGTTTTTT.

This clonotype has just a few counts. V and J are TRBV6-5 and TRBJ1-1; the D is unclear. Germline CDR1 MNHEY, CDR2 SVGAGI. The V and J ends lost 2 bases and 4 bases respectively, with 14 bases between them. The CDR3 runs to 15 residues. CDR3 amino acids: CASSYTDSPSTEAFF. DNA for the CDR3: TGTGCCAGCAGTTACACCGATTCCCCATCCACTGAAGCTTTCTTT.

The chain couples TRBV23-1 to TRBJ2-1, with D unclear. TRBV23-1 is treated as an ORF (open reading frame) with a function not yet certain. V lost 0 bases to trimming and J lost 6 bases, with 9 bases between them. The CDR3 sequence is 14 residues long. The CDR3 protein is CASSQSDIRNEQFF. The DNA of the CDR3 is TGCGCCAGCAGTCAATCTGACATTCGCAATGAGCAGTTCTTC.

The sample holds a few counts of this clonotype. The genes are TRBV6-2 or TRBV6-3 and TRBJ2-7; D ambiguous. This CDR3 spans 13 amino acids. CDR1 is MNHEY and CDR2 is SVGEGT in the germline V gene. V was pared by 0 bases and J by 5 bases, with 8 bases between. DNA of the CDR3: TGTGCCAGCAGTTACTCGGCTTCAAACGAGCAGTACTTC. This gives the protein CASSYSASNEQYF.

Only a few counts were recorded for this clonotype. V is TRBV18 and J is TRBJ2-1; 7 bases agree with TRBD2. CDR3 length: 18 amino acids. J gave up 6 bases and V 1 base, and 15 bases lay outside the gene matches. Germline CDR1 is KGHSH and CDR2 is LQKENI. For the CDR3, the DNA is TGTGCCAGCTCACCACTCGCGATGGGGAGGGCCGGGGGCAATGAGCAGTTCTTC. Residues: CASSPLAMGRAGGNEQFF.

This clonotype has ten or more counts. The chain employs TRBV10-3 and TRBJ2-7, with D possibly TRBD2 on 5 matching bases. Germline CDR1 and CDR2: ENHRY and SYGVKD. Trimming took 6 bases from V and 2 from J, leaving 11 bases between them. This CDR3 is built from 13 residues. Written as DNA, the CDR3 is TGTGCCATCAGGGACTCCCCTCCCTACGAGCAGTACGTC. It yields the protein CAIRDSPPYEQYV.

V is TRBV7-8 and J is TRBJ2-4, with TRBD2 as a possible D gene (6 bases). Germline CDR1 SGHVS, CDR2 FQNEAQ. V was shortened by 3 bases and J by 3 bases, with 9 bases between the two germline ends. The CDR3 length is 14 residues. For the CDR3, the DNA is TGTGCCAGCAGCTTGACTAGTGTCAAAAACATTCAGTACTTC. Its protein product is CASSLTSVKNIQYF.

There are many counts of this clonotype. The gene calls are TRBV7-2 and TRBJ2-3, with unresolved D. This CDR3 region has 15 residues. Germline V CDR1 and CDR2: SGHTA, FQGNSA. Trimming took off 2 bases at V and 9 bases at J, with 18 bases between the two ends. As DNA, the CDR3 is TGTGCCAGCAGCTTATCGGGCAAGGCTACTGAGACGCAGTATTTT. It is translated as CASSLSGKATETQYF.